These 24 T cell receptor beta chains were all obtained from the same sample, sequenced in a study of shared clonotypes between healthy human individuals. The repertoire was sequenced with immunoSEQ multiplex PCR; TCRdb's copy has only in-frame clones and lacks some. The repertoire holds approximately 2,300,000 clones, around 92% seen once, with about 0.41% in the top ten. The sequencing sample was made of naive CD4+ T cells from PBMCs. Sample subset: CD45RA+ positively selected. Receptors were obtained from a man aged 18 to 30 in good health. Some clones in this sample may be carry-over from other donors' samples.

The chain couples TRBV10-3 to TRBJ1-5; D unclear. Per germline, CDR1 ENHRY and CDR2 SYGVKD. V lost 4 bases, J lost 0 bases, and 4 bases lay in between. This CDR3 region has 13 residues. CDR3 region: CAISGRSNQPQHF. CDR3 coding DNA: TGTGCCATCAGTGGTCGTAGCAATCAGCCCCAGCATTTT.

The chain employs TRBV18 and TRBJ2-7; no clear D. Germline loops: CDR1 KGHSH, CDR2 LQKENI. This CDR3 region has 14 residues. Trimming stripped 3 bases from V and 1 base from J, with 10 bases between. CDR3 DNA sequence: TGTGCCAGCTCACCCTGGACGGATTCCTACGAGCAGTACTTC. This sequence encodes CASSPWTDSYEQYF.

This clone was seen a handful of times. The chain carries TRBV4-1 and TRBJ1-4; D uncertain. This CDR3 region has 13 residues. V was cut by 1 base and J by 8 bases, with 8 bases left in between. CDR1 is MGHRA, CDR2 YSYEKL, per germline. The CDR3 region is CASSQVLSEKLFF. The CDR3 DNA reads as TGCGCCAGCAGCCAAGTACTGTCCGAAAAACTGTTTTTT.

The genes are TRBV4-1 and TRBJ2-5, with 14 bases matching TRBD2. V was clipped by 4 bases and J by 2 bases; unmatched bases: 6. CDR1 MGHRA and CDR2 YSYEKL come from the germline V gene. The CDR3 is made up of 17 amino acids. The CDR3, as DNA: TGCGCCAGCAGCCTGACCCGGACTAGCGGGGGGCAAGAGACCCAGTACTTC. Encoded protein: CASSLTRTSGGQETQYF.

The chain employs TRBV7-8 and TRBJ2-3; D is perhaps TRBD2 (5 bases). Germline V gives CDR1 SGHVS, CDR2 FQNEAQ. CDR3 size: 15 residues. V was pared by 5 bases and J by 2 bases, with 14 bases between. Written as DNA, the CDR3 is TGTGCCAGCAGCCCCCGGGAAACGAACACAGATACGCAGTATTTT. Its protein is CASSPRETNTDTQYF.

The V and J genes are TRBV5-1 and TRBJ1-4; TRBD1 matches 12 bases. This CDR3 region has 17 residues. V dropped 3 bases and J dropped 3; count of bases not matched to a gene: 6. CDR1 and CDR2 from the germline V gene are SGHRS and YFSETQ. CDR3 in amino acids: CASSYGTGGLANEKLFF. The CDR3 DNA follows: TGCGCCAGCAGCTATGGGACAGGGGGCCTGGCTAATGAAAAACTGTTTTTT.

The chain is built from TRBV19 and TRBJ2-6; D unresolved. Germline CDR1 is LNHDA and CDR2 is SQIVND (reference sequence). V lost 3 bases, J lost 0 bases, and 6 bases lay in between. This CDR3 is 15 amino acids long. The DNA for the CDR3 is TGTGCCAGTAGTATCTTGAACTCTGGGGCCAACGTCCTGACTTTC. Translated: CASSILNSGANVLTF.

Concerning this clone: Other DNA sequences in this sample translate to the same CDR3. V is TRBV18 and J is TRBJ2-7; 9 bases align to TRBD1. Germline V lookup: CDR1 KGHSH, CDR2 LQKENI. The CDR3 runs to 15 residues. Unmatched junction bases numbered 7, after V lost 3 bases and J lost 4 bases. The CDR3 DNA reads as TGTGCCAGCTCACCTGCCGGACAGGGGAGGTACGAGCAGTACTTC. This sequence encodes CASSPAGQGRYEQYF.

This sequence joins TRBV10-1 and TRBJ1-1; D may be TRBD1 (5 bases). The germline CDR1 and CDR2 sequences are WNHNN and SYGVQD (reference sequence). The germline V and J ends were trimmed by 6 bases and 0 bases, with 11 bases remaining between them. The CDR3 has 14 residues. CDR3 coding DNA: TGCGCCAGCAGCTCGGGACGGCTGAACACTGAAGCTTTCTTT. Its translation is CASSSGRLNTEAFF.

Comment on this clone: This specimen includes other DNA sequences encoding the same CDR3. The chain links TRBV5-1 to TRBJ2-5; TRBD2 matches 7 bases. V trimming: 5 bases; J trimming: 2 bases; junction bases outside the gene matches: 3. The CDR3 totals 13 residues. Germline CDR1 SGHRS, CDR2 YFSETQ. The CDR3 region is CASSGGDQETQYF. In DNA, the CDR3 is TGCGCCAGCAGTGGGGGGGATCAAGAGACCCAGTACTTC.

The V and J genes are TRBV6-5 and TRBJ1-2; unclear D gene. The CDR3 has 14 residues. The V end was cut by 0 bases, the J end by 3 bases, with 8 bases between. The V gene's germline CDR1 is MNHEY and CDR2 SVGAGI. This CDR3 is CASSYSRRHYGYTF. In DNA, the CDR3 is TGTGCCAGCAGTTACTCGCGCAGACACTATGGCTACACCTTC.

There are a few counts of this clone. The gene calls are TRBV5-1 and TRBJ1-2; 7 nucleotides align to TRBD1. V lost 4 bases, J lost 0 bases, and 3 bases stayed unmatched. This CDR3 region has 14 residues. CDR1 and CDR2 from the germline V gene are SGHRS and YFSETQ. DNA of the CDR3: TGCGCCAGCAGCAACGACAGGGCTAACTATGGCTACACCTTC. It is translated as CASSNDRANYGYTF.

Comments on this clone: This specimen includes other DNA sequences encoding the same CDR3. The chain links TRBV2 to TRBJ1-5, with D perhaps TRBD1 (6 bases). Germline values: CDR1 SNHLY, CDR2 FYNNEI. V lost 1 base, J lost 4 bases, and 8 bases lay in between. This CDR3 spans 14 amino acids. The CDR3 region has the DNA TGTGCCAGCAGTGAAGACAGGGTTAATCAGCCCCAGCATTTT. Its translation is CASSEDRVNQPQHF.

The gene calls are TRBV5-4 and TRBJ2-3; TRBD2 aligns across 8 bases. Germline-derived CDR1 and CDR2 are SGHNT and YYREEE (reference sequence). J lost 5 bases, V lost 2 bases, and 4 bases had no gene match. The CDR3 runs to 14 residues. The CDR3 region has the DNA TGTGCCAGCAGCTTAGCGGGAGCTGTAGATACGCAGTATTTT. It translates to CASSLAGAVDTQYF.

This clone was seen a handful of times. The V gene is TRBV30, the J gene TRBJ1-1, with TRBD1 matching over 7 bases. Per the germline V gene, CDR1 is GTSNPN and CDR2 is SVGIG (reference sequence). V was pared by 2 bases and J by 5 bases, with 5 bases of the junction left unmatched. The CDR3 is made up of 13 amino acids. The CDR3 coding sequence is TGTGCCTGGAGTAGACAGGGATGGACTGAAGCTTTCTTT. Translation gives CAWSRQGWTEAFF. The variable domain in full, completed from reference TRBV30 and TRBJ1-1, reads SQTIHQWPATLVQPVGSPLSLECTVEGTSNPNLYWYRQAAGRGLQLLFYSVGIGQISSEVPQNLSASRPQDRQFILSSKKLLLSDSGFYLCAWSRQGWTEAFFGQGTRLTVV.

V gene TRBV5-1 combines with J gene TRBJ2-7, with TRBD1 identical over 10 bases. The length of the CDR3 is 15 residues. The V segment lost 4 bases and the J segment 2 bases; nucleotides outside the gene matches: 6. Per the germline V gene, CDR1 is SGHRS and CDR2 is YFSETQ. CDR3 DNA: TGCGCCAGCAGCATGACGACAGGGGGCGCCTACGAGCAGTACTTC. Translated, it gives CASSMTTGGAYEQYF.

The rearrangement links TRBV27 to TRBJ2-5; D is perhaps TRBD1 or TRBD2 (6 bases each). The CDR3 sequence is 15 residues long. V was pared by 8 bases and J by 5 bases, with 21 bases between. Germline CDR1 is MNHEY and CDR2 is SMNVEV (reference sequence). The CDR3 spells CASSTLGGRGETQYF. As DNA, the CDR3 is TGTGCCAGCTCGACGTTGGGGGGCCGGGGGGAGACCCAGTACTTC.

This clone was picked up one time. The chain carries TRBV28 and TRBJ1-1, with TRBD1 as a possible D gene (6 bases). CDR1 and CDR2 (germline): MDHEN, SYDVKM. CDR3 length equals 13 residues. V was pared by 6 bases and J by 10 bases, with 18 bases between. CDR3 in amino acids: CASSRHSGDGAFF. CDR3 in DNA: TGTGCCAGCAGCCGCCACTCAGGGGACGGAGCTTTCTTT.

The chain couples TRBV18 to TRBJ2-5; 16 nucleotides line up with TRBD2. This CDR3 spans 16 amino acids. V shed 2 bases, J shed 4 bases, and the junction held 1 base outside the gene matches. From germline, CDR1 is KGHSH and CDR2 LQKENI. The CDR3 region is CASSPGTSGRGETQYF. DNA for the CDR3: TGTGCCAGCTCACCAGGGACTAGCGGGAGGGGAGAGACCCAGTACTTC.

The V gene is TRBV7-9, the J gene TRBJ1-6, with D tentatively TRBD1 (5 bases). This CDR3 region has 14 residues. The germline CDR1 and CDR2 sequences are SEHNR and FQNEAQ (reference sequence). V dropped 4 bases and J dropped 7 bases, with 11 bases sitting between them. CDR3: CASSSGPLNSPLHF. The CDR3 DNA reads as TGTGCCAGCAGCTCGGGACCGCTCAATTCACCCCTCCACTTT.

The chain uses TRBV28 and TRBJ1-2; D remains unclear. In germline, CDR1 is MDHEN, CDR2 SYDVKM. V gave up 6 bases and J gave up 1 base, with 15 bases separating them. The CDR3 spans 15 residues. The CDR3 reads CASRYRLGRNYGYTF. CDR3 nucleotide sequence: TGTGCCAGCAGGTATCGACTCGGGCGTAACTATGGCTACACCTTC.

This chain joins TRBV30 and TRBJ2-2; D ambiguous. The CDR3 sequence is 11 residues long. Germline V lookup: CDR1 GTSNPN, CDR2 SVGIG (reference sequence). The V end lost 2 bases, the J end lost 7 bases, and 5 bases lay between the germline ends. The CDR3 DNA is TGTGCCTGGAGTAAGGACGGGGAGCTGTTTTTT. This translates into CAWSKDGELFF.

J is TRBJ2-2 and V is TRBV5-1; D perhaps matches TRBD1 (6 bases). V shed 0 bases and J shed 6 bases, with 12 bases lying between them. The CDR3 totals 15 residues. The germline V gene has CDR1 SGHRS and CDR2 YFSETQ. CDR3 in amino acids: CASSLGGPGPGELFF. CDR3 DNA: TGCGCCAGCAGCTTGGGGGGGCCGGGCCCCGGGGAGCTGTTTTTT.

A word on this clone: This same CDR3 is encoded by further DNA sequences in the sample. This chain uses TRBV9 with TRBJ1-1; tentatively, D is TRBD1 (5 bases). The CDR3 is 14 amino acids. CDR1 and CDR2 (germline): SGDLS, YYNGEE. Trimming cost V 0 bases and J 5 bases, with 11 bases left between them. This CDR3 reads CASSVGRGGTEAFF. DNA for the CDR3: TGTGCCAGCAGCGTAGGAAGGGGAGGGACTGAAGCTTTCTTT.